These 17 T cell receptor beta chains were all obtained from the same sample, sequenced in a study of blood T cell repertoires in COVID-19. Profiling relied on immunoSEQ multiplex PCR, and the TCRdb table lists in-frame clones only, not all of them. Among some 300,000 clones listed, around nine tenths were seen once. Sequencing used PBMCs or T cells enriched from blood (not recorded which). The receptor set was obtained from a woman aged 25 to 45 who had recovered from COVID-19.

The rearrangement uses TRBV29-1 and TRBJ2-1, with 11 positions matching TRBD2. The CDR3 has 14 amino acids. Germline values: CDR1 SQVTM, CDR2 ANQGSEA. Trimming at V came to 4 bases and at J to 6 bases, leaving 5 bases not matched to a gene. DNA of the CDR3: TGCAGCGTTGCCGGGACTAGCGGTGCCAATGAGCAGTTCTTC. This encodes CSVAGTSGANEQFF.

The CDR3 sequence is CASNPSGSSANEQFF. The DNA for the CDR3 is TGTGCCAGCAACCCTAGCGGGAGTTCAGCCAATGAGCAGTTCTTC. The J gene is TRBJ2-1, the V gene TRBV9; the match to TRBD2 covers 10 bases. The CDR3 spans 15 residues. In germline, CDR1 is SGDLS, CDR2 YYNGEE. The trim removed 6 bases at V and 6 bases at J, leaving 9 bases unmatched.

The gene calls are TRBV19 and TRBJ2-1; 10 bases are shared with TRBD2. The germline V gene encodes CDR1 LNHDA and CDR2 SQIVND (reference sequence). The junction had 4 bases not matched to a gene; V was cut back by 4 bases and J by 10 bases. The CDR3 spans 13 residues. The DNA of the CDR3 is TGTGCCAGTAGTACTAGCGGGAGAGGAGAGCAGTTCTTC. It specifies CASSTSGRGEQFF.

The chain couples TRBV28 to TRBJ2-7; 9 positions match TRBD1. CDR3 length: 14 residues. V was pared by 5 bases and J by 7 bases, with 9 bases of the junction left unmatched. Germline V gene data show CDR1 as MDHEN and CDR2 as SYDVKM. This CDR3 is CASSLTGGMTEQYF. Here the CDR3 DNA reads TGTGCCAGCAGTCTGACAGGGGGAATGACTGAGCAGTACTTC.

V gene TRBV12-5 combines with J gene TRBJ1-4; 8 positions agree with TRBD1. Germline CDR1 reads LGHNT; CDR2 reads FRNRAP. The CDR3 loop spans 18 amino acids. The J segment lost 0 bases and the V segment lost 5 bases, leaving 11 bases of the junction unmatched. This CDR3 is CASGRGGQAIATNEKLFF. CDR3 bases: TGTGCTAGTGGTAGGGGGGGACAGGCAATAGCAACTAATGAAAAACTGTTTTTT.

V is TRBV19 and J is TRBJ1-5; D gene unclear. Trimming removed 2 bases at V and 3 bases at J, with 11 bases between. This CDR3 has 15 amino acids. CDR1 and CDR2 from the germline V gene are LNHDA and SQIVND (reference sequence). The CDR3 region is CASSITSYVNQPQHF. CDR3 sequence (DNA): TGTGCCAGTAGTATAACCTCCTACGTCAATCAGCCCCAGCATTTT.

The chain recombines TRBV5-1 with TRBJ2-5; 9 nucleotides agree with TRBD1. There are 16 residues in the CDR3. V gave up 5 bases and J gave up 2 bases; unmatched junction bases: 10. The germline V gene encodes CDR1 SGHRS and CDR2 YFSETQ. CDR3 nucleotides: TGCGCCAGCAGTTGGCTTGGGACAGGGAAGCAAGAGACCCAGTACTTC. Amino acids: CASSWLGTGKQETQYF.

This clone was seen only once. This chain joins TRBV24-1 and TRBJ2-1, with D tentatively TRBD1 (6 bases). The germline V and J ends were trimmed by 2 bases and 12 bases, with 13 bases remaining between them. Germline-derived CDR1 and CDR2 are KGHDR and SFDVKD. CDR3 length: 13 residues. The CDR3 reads CATSDSYGQRQFF. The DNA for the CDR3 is TGTGCCACCAGTGATTCCTATGGACAGCGGCAGTTCTTC.

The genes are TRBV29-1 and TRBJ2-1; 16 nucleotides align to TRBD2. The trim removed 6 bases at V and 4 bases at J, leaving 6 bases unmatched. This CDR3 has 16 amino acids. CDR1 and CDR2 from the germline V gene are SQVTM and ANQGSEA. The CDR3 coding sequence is TGCAGCGTCGGTGGGACTAGCGGGAGGGCGTACAATGAGCAGTTCTTC. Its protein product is CSVGGTSGRAYNEQFF.

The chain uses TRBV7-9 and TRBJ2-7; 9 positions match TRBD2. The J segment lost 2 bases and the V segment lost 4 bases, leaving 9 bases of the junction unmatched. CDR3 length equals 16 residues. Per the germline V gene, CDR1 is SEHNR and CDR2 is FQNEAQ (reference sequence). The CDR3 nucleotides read TGTGCCAGCAGCTCCCGGACTAGCGACAACACCTACGAGCAGTACTTC. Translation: CASSSRTSDNTYEQYF.

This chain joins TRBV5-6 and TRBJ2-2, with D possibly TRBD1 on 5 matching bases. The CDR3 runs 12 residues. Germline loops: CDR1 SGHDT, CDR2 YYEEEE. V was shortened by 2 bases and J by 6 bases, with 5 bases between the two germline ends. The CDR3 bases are TGTGCCAGCAGCTTCAGGGCCGGGGAGCTGTTTTTT. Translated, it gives CASSFRAGELFF.

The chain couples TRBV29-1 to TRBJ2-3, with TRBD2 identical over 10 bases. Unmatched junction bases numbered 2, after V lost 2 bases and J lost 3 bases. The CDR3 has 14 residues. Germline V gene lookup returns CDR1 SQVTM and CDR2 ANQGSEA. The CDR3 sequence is CSVEKREGTDTQYF. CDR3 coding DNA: TGCAGCGTTGAAAAGCGGGAGGGTACAGATACGCAGTATTTT.

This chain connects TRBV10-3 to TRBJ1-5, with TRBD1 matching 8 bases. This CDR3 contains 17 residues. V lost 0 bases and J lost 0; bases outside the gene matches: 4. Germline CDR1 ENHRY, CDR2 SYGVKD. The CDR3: CAISESATGVSNQPQHF. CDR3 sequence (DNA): TGTGCCATCAGTGAGTCGGCGACAGGGGTTAGCAATCAGCCCCAGCATTTT.

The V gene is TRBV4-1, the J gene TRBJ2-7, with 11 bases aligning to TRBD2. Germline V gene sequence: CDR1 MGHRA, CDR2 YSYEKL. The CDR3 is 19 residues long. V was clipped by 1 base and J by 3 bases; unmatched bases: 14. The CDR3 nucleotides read TGCGCCAGCAGCCAAGTGCAAGTTGGGACTAGCGGAAACCTCTACGAGCAGTACTTC. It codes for CASSQVQVGTSGNLYEQYF.

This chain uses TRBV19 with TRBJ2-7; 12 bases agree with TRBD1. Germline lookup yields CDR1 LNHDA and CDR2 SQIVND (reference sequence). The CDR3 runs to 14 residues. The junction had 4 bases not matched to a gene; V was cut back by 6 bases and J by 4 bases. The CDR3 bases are TGTGCCAGTAGCCCGGGACAGGGGGCGTACGAGCAGTACTTC. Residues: CASSPGQGAYEQYF.

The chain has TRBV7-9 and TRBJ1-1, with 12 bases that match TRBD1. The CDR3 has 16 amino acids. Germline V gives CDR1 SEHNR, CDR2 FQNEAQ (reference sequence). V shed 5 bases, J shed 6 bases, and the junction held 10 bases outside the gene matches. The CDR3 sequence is CASSPGQGALVAEAFF. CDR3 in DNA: TGTGCCAGCAGCCCGGGACAGGGGGCTTTAGTTGCTGAAGCTTTCTTT. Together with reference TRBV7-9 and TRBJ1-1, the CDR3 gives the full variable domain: DTGVSQNPRHKITKRGQNVTFRCDPISEHNRLYWYRQTLGQGPEFLTYFQNEAQLEKSRLLSDRFSAERPKGSFSTLEIQRTEQGDSAMYLCASSPGQGALVAEAFFGQGTRLTVV.

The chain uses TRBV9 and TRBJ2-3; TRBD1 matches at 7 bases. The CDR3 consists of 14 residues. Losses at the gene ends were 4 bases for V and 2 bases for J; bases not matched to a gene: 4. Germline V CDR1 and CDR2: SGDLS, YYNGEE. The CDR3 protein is CASSWDSLTDTQYF. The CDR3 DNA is TGTGCCAGCAGCTGGGACAGCCTCACAGATACGCAGTATTTT.